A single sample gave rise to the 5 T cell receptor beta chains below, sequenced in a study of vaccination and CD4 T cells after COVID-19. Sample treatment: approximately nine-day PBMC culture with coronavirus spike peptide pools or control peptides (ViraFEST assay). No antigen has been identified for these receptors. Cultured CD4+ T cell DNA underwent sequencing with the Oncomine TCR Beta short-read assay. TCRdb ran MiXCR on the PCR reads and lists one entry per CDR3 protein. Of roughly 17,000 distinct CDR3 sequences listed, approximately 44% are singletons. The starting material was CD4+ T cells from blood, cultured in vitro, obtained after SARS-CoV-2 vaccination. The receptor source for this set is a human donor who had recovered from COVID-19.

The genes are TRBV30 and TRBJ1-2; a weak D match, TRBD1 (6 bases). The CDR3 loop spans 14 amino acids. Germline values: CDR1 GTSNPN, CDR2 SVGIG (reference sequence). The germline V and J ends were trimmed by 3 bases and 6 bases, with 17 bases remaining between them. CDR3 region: CAWSPQTGVDGYTF. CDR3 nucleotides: TGTGCCTGGAGCCCACAGACAGGAGTCGATGGCTACACCTTC. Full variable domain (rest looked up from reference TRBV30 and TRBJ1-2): SQTIHQWPATLVQPVGSPLSLECTVEGTSNPNLYWYRQAAGRGLQLLFYSVGIGQISSEVPQNLSASRPQDRQFILSSKKLLLSDSGFYLCAWSPQTGVDGYTFGSGTRLTVV.

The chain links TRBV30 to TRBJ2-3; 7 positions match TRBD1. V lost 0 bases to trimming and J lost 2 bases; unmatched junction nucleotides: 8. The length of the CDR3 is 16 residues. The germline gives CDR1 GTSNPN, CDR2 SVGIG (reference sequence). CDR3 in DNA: TGTGCCTGGAGTGTACCCCCGACAGGGACCACAGATACGCAGTATTTT. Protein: CAWSVPPTGTTDTQYF.

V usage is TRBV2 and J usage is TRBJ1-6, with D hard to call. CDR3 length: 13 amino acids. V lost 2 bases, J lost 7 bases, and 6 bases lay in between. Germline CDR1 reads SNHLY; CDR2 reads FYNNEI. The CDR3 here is CASSEQSNSPLHF. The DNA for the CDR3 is TGTGCCAGCAGTGAACAGTCAAATTCACCCCTCCACTTT.

CDR3 in DNA: TGTGCCAGCACCCCGCCCAAACTAGCGCCGAATTACAATGAGCAGTTCTTC. This sequence encodes CASTPPKLAPNYNEQFF. The chain employs TRBV28 and TRBJ2-1; the match to TRBD2 covers 7 bases. The CDR3 spans 17 residues. Germline values: CDR1 MDHEN, CDR2 SYDVKM. Trimming removed 7 bases from V and 4 bases from J; junction bases left unmatched: 16.

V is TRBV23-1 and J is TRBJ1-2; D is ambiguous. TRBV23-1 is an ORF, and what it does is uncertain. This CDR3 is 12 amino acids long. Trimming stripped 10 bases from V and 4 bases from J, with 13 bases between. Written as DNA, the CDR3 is TGCGCCACCTCCGACGCCCTCTATGGCTACACCTTC. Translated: CATSDALYGYTF.